This T cell receptor (beta chain) is drawn from a study of identifying expanded T cells in peripheral blood. To note about this clone: Its antigen is still unknown.

During the collection period, no donor immune events like infections were recorded. Study-level results: Clone count variance between roughly 2-week samples rose with total template count.

TCRdb's table, derived via immunoSEQ multiplex PCR, lists solely in-frame clones and lacks some. In the table there are approximately 120,000 clones, around 89% of which are singletons. V lost 3 bases and J lost 4, with 11 bases in between. The CDR3 runs 13 residues. Germline V lookup: CDR1 SGHRS, CDR2 YFSETQ. What was sequenced was blood. The V call is TRBV5-1, the J call TRBJ2-7, with D maybe TRBD2 (5 bases). The sequence was collected from a person aged 18 to 75 in good health. The CDR3 region is CASSYGVGYEQYF. For the CDR3, the DNA is TGCGCCAGCAGCTACGGGGTGGGGTACGAGCAGTACTTC.